A few counts support the clone carrying this TCR beta chain. The antigen is not known. Each population that was sorted was more than 95% pure. This CDR3 spans 14 amino acids. V dropped 10 bases and J dropped 4 bases, with 19 bases sitting between them. From germline, CDR1 is MNHNY and CDR2 SVGAGI (reference sequence). This sample is drawn from a study of beta chain features in type 1 diabetes. Study-level results: In every one of the four CD4+ subsets, TCRB CDR3s were moderately but significantly shorter in Type 1 diabetes patients. Patients and controls would be equally affected if PCR favored shorter templates.

All of the isolated RNA was reverse transcribed, so expressed TCRB transcripts were sequenced. Repertoires were generated with immunoSEQ multiplex PCR, while TCRdb's copy carries only in-frame clones and drops some. Of about 13,000 clones listed, more than 40% are singletons. This TCR was recovered from a man aged 18 to 35 in good health. Specimen: stem cell memory CD4+ T cells from blood. This chain connects TRBV6-6 to TRBJ2-5; TRBD2 might be the D (7 bases). In DNA form, the CDR3 reads TGTGCCACCGGAGGGGGGGGGAGACGAGAGACCCAGTACTTC. Its protein product is CATGGGGRRETQYF.